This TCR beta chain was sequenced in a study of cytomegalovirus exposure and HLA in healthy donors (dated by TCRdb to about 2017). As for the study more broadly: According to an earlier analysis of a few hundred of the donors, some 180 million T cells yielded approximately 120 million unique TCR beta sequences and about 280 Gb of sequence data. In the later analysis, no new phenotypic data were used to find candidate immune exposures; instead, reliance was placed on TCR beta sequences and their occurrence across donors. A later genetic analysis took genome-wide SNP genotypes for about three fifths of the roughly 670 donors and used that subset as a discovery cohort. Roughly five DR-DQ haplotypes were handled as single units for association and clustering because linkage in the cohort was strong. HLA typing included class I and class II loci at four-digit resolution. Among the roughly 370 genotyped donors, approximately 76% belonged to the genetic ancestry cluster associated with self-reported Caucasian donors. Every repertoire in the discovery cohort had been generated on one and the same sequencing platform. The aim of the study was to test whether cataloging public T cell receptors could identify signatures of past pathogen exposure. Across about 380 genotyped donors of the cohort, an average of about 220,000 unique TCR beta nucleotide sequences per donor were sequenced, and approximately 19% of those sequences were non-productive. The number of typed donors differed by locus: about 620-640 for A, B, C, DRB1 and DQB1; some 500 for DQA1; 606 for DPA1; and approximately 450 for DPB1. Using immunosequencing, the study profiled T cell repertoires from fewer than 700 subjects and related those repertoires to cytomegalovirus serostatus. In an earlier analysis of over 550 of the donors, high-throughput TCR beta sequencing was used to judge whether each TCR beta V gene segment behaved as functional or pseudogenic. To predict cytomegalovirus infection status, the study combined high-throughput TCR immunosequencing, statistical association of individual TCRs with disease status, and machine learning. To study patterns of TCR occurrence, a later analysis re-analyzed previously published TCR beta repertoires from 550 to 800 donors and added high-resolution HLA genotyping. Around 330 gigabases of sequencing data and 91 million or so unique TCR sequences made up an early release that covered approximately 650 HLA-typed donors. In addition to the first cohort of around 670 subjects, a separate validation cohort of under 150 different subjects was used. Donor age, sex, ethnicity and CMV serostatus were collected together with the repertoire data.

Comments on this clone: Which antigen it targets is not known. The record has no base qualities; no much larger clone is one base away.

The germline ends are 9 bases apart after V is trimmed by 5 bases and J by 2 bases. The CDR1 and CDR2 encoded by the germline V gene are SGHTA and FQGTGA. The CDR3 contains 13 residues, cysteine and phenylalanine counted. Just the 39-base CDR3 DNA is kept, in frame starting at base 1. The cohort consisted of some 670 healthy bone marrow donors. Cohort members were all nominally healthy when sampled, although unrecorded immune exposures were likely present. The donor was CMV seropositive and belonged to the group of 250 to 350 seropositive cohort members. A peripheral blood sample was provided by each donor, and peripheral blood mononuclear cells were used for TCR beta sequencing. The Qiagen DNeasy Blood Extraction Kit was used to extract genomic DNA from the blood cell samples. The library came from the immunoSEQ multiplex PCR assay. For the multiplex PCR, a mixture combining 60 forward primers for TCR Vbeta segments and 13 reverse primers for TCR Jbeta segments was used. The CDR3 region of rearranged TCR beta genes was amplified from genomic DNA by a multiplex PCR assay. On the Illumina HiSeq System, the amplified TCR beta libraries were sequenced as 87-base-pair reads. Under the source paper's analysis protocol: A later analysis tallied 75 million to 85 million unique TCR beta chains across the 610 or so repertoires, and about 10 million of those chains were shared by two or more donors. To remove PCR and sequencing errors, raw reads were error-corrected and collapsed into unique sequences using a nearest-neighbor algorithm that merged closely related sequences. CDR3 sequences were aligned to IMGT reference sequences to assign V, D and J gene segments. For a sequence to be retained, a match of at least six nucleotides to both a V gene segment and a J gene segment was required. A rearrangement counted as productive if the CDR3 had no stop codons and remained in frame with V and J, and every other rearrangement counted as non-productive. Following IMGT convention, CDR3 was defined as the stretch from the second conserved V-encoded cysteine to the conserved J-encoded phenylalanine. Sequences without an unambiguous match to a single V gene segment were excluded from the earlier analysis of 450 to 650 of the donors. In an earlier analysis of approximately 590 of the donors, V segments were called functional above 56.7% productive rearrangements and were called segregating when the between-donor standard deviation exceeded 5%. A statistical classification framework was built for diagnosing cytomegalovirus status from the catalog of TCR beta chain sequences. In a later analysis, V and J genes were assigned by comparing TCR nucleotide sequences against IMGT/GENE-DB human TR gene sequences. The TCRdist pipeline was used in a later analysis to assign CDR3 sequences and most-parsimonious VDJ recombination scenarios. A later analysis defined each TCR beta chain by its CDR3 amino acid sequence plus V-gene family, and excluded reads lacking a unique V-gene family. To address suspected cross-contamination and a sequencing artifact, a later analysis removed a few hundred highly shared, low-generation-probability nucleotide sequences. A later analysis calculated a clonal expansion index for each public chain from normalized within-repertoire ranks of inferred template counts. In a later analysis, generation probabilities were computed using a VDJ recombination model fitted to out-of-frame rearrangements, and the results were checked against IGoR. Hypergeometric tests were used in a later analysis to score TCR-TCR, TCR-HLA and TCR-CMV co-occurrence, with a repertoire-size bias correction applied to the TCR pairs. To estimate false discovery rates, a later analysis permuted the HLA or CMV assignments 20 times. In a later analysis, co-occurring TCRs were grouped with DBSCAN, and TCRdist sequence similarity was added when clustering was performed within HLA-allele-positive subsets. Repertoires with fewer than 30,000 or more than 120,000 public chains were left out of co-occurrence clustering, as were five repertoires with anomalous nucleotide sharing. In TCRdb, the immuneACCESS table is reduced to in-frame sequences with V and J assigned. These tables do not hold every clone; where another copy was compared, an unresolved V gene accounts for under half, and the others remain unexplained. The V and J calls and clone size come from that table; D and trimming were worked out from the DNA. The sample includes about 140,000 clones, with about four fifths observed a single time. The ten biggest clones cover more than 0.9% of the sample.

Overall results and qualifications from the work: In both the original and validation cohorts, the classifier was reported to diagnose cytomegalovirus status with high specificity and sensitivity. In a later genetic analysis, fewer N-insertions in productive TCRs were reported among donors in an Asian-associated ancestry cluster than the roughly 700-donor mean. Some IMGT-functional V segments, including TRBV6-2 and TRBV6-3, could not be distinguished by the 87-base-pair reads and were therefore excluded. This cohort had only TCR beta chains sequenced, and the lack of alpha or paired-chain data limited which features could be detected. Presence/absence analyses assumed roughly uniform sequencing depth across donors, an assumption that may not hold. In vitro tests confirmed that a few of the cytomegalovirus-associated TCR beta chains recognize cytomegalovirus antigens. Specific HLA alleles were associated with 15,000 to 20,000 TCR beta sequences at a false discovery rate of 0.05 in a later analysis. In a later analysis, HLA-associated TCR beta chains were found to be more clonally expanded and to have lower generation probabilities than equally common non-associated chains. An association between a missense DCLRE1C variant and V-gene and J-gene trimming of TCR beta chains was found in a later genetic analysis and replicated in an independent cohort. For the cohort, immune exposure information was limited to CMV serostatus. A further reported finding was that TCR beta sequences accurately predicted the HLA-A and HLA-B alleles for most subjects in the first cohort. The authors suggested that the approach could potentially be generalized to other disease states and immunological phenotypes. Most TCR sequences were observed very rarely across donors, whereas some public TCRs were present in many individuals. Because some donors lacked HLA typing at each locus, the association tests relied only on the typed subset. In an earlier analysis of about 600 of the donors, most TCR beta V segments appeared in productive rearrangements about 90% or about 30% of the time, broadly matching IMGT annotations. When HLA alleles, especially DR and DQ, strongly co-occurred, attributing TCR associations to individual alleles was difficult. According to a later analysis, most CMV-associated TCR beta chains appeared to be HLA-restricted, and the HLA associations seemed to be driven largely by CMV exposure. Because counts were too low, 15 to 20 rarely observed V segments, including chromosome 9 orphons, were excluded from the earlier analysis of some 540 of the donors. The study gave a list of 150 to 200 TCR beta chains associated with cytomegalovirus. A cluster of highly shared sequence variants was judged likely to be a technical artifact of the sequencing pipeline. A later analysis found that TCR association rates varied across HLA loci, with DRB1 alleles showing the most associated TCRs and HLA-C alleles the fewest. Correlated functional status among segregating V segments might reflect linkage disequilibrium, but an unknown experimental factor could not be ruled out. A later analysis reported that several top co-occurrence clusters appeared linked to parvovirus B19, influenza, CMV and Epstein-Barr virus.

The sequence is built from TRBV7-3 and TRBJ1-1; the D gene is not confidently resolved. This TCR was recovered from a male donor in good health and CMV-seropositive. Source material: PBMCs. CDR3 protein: CASSPTVNTEAFF. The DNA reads TGTGCCAGCAGCCCAACAGTAAACACTGAAGCTTTCTTT.